One sample yielded the 30 T cell receptor beta chains listed below, sequenced in a study of T cell repertoires in cytomegalovirus infection. Each CDR3 protein gets one entry after TCRdb re-called the reads with MiXCR. The profile shows 250,000 or so distinct CDR3 sequences, about 12% of them singletons. The sequencing input was PBMCs. The receptors were sampled from a human donor in good health (CMV status not recorded). Some clones in this sample may be carry-over from other donors' samples.

Ten or more counts support this clonotype. V is TRBV29-1 and J is TRBJ1-5; D perhaps matches TRBD1 (6 bases). CDR1 is SQVTM and CDR2 is ANQGSEA in the germline V gene. This CDR3 is 12 amino acids long. The V and J ends lost 4 bases and 5 bases respectively, with 9 bases between them. CDR3 nucleotides: TGCAGCGTTGGGGGGCTTGATCAGCCCCAGCATTTT. This translates into CSVGGLDQPQHF. The full variable domain, in which reference TRBV29-1 and TRBJ1-5 provide the parts outside the CDR3, is SAVISQKPSRDICQRGTSLTIQCQVDSQVTMMFWYRQQPGQSLTLIATANQGSEATYESGFVIDKFPISRPNLTFSTLTVSNMSPEDSSIYLCSVGGLDQPQHFGDGTRLSIL.

This clonotype has at least ten counts. The rearrangement uses TRBV12-3 or TRBV12-4 and TRBJ2-1; 9 positions agree with TRBD1. The CDR3 consists of 17 residues. The trim removed 6 bases at V and 9 bases at J, leaving 18 bases unmatched. The CDR3 coding sequence is TGTGCCAGCAGCCCTCCGACAGGGGGTACACACGCGGGTGAGCAGTTCTTC. The encoded protein is CASSPPTGGTHAGEQFF.

A few counts support this clonotype. The chain uses TRBV5-1 and TRBJ1-1; D not certain. This CDR3 spans 11 amino acids. Per germline, CDR1 SGHRS and CDR2 YFSETQ. Trimming took 4 bases from V and 4 from J, leaving 5 bases between them. The CDR3 DNA sequence: TGCGCCAGCAGCGTAGGCACTGAAGCTTTCTTT. This codes for CASSVGTEAFF.

Only a few counts were recorded for this clonotype. The J gene is TRBJ1-5, the V gene TRBV5-1; 7 bases are shared with TRBD1. The J segment lost 3 bases and the V segment lost 3 bases, leaving 6 bases of the junction unmatched. In germline, CDR1 is SGHRS, CDR2 YFSETQ. The CDR3 is made up of 15 amino acids. The CDR3: CASSSVGGSNQPQHF. CDR3 nucleotides: TGCGCCAGCAGCTCAGTAGGGGGCTCCAATCAGCCCCAGCATTTT.

The V call is TRBV11-2, the J call TRBJ2-5; the D gene is possibly TRBD2 (6 bases). The CDR3 has 17 amino acids. Trimming removed 1 base at V and 2 bases at J, with 17 bases between. Germline loops: CDR1 SGHAT, CDR2 FQNNGV. The CDR3: CASSLGLRDSTQETQYF. The CDR3 DNA reads TGTGCCAGCAGCTTAGGGCTCCGGGACTCGACTCAAGAGACCCAGTACTTC.

This clonotype was picked up many times. The chain is built from TRBV19 and TRBJ2-7, with 11 bases identical to TRBD1. Trimming at V came to 5 bases and at J to 9 bases, leaving 6 bases not matched to a gene. CDR1 is LNHDA, CDR2 SQIVND, per germline (reference sequence). This CDR3 has 13 residues. The CDR3 DNA is TGTGCCAGTAGTCCGGGACAGGGGGTCGGGCAGTACTTC. Its translation: CASSPGQGVGQYF. The variable domain in full, completed from reference TRBV19 and TRBJ2-7, reads DGGITQSPKYLFRKEGQNVTLSCEQNLNHDAMYWYRQDPGQGLRLIYYSQIVNDFQKGDIAEGYSVSREKKESFPLTVTSAQKNPTAFYLCASSPGQGVGQYFGPGTRLTVT.

This clonotype appeared many times. The DNA for the CDR3 is TGTGCCAGCAGCCTAACCGGCAGGGGGATAGGTGAAGCTTTCTTT. This sequence encodes CASSLTGRGIGEAFF. The chain links TRBV7-2 to TRBJ1-1, with TRBD1 matching 7 bases. V shed 5 bases and J 7 bases; nucleotides not matched to a gene: 13. From germline, CDR1 is SGHTA and CDR2 FQGNSA. This CDR3 region has 15 residues. Using reference TRBV7-2 and TRBJ1-1 for the parts outside the CDR3, the full variable domain is GAGVSQSPSNKVTEKGKDVELRCDPISGHTALYWYRQSLGQGLEFLIYFQGNSAPDKSGLPSDRFSAERTGGSVSTLTIQRTQQEDSAVYLCASSLTGRGIGEAFFGQGTRLTVV.

This clonotype came up many times. The V and J genes are TRBV4-3 and TRBJ2-1; 10 bases match TRBD2. Trimming at V came to 7 bases and at J to 7 bases, leaving 7 bases not matched to a gene. The CDR3 is 14 residues long. The germline V gene encodes CDR1 LGHNA and CDR2 YSLEER. The CDR3 loop reads CASKASGSRNEQFF. The CDR3, as DNA: TGCGCCAGCAAGGCTAGCGGGAGTAGGAATGAGCAGTTCTTC.

This clonotype showed up many times. This rearrangement joins TRBV7-2 to TRBJ2-2; TRBD2 aligns across 8 bases. The CDR3 has 15 amino acids. Germline values: CDR1 SGHTA, CDR2 FQGNSA. The V segment lost 5 bases and the J segment 4 bases; nucleotides outside the gene matches: 6. CDR3 in amino acids: CASSRFREGTGELFF. CDR3 DNA sequence: TGTGCCAGCAGCCGTTTCCGGGAGGGCACCGGGGAGCTGTTTTTT. Full variable domain (rest looked up from reference TRBV7-2 and TRBJ2-2): GAGVSQSPSNKVTEKGKDVELRCDPISGHTALYWYRQSLGQGLEFLIYFQGNSAPDKSGLPSDRFSAERTGGSVSTLTIQRTQQEDSAVYLCASSRFREGTGELFFGEGSRLTVL.

The V call is TRBV6-2 or TRBV6-3, the J call TRBJ1-3; D remains unclear. Germline V gene lookup returns CDR1 MNHEY and CDR2 SVGEGT. This CDR3 spans 16 amino acids. The ends were cut back, 4 bases at V and 8 bases at J, with 21 bases in the middle. In nucleotides, the CDR3 is TGTGCCAGCAGTTTTCTCCCGACCGCCCGGGAGGACACCATATATTTT. Translation gives CASSFLPTAREDTIYF.

This sequence joins TRBV18 and TRBJ2-7; 10 nucleotides align to TRBD1. V lost 4 bases to trimming and J lost 9 bases; unmatched junction nucleotides: 12. Per germline, CDR1 KGHSH and CDR2 LQKENI. This CDR3 has 15 amino acids. This CDR3 reads CASSLGQGVYFGQYF. CDR3 in DNA: TGTGCCAGCTCACTAGGACAGGGGGTCTACTTCGGGCAGTACTTC.

The V and J genes are TRBV18 and TRBJ2-2; D is ambiguous. The CDR3 loop spans 13 amino acids. Deletions cut 4 bases from V and 1 base from J, with 4 bases between. The germline gives CDR1 KGHSH, CDR2 LQKENI. CDR3 region: CASSLKNTGELFF. The DNA for the CDR3 is TGTGCCAGCTCACTCAAGAACACCGGGGAGCTGTTTTTT.

This clonotype was seen ten or more times. The chain has TRBV5-1 and TRBJ2-5; D not resolved. The CDR3 has 14 amino acids. Germline values: CDR1 SGHRS, CDR2 YFSETQ. Between the trimmed V and J ends, which lost 4 bases and 6 bases, there was a span of 16 bases. CDR3 protein: CASSPQPDAKTQYF. DNA for the CDR3: TGCGCCAGCAGCCCCCAACCAGACGCGAAGACCCAGTACTTC.

This clonotype occurred many times. The chain links TRBV7-2 to TRBJ2-7, with D possibly being TRBD2 (5 bases). Germline V gives CDR1 SGHTA, CDR2 FQGNSA. V was clipped by 1 base and J by 4 bases, with 20 bases between them. This CDR3 contains 17 residues. CDR3 nucleotides: TGTGCCAGCAGCTTAGGTAGTTGGGGAGATCACGGGTACGAGCAGTACTTC. Its protein product is CASSLGSWGDHGYEQYF. Complete variable domain (other parts from reference TRBV7-2 and TRBJ2-7): GAGVSQSPSNKVTEKGKDVELRCDPISGHTALYWYRQSLGQGLEFLIYFQGNSAPDKSGLPSDRFSAERTGGSVSTLTIQRTQQEDSAVYLCASSLGSWGDHGYEQYFGPGTRLTVT.

V usage is TRBV19 and J usage is TRBJ1-4; D is ambiguous. Trimming took off 7 bases at V and 0 bases at J, with 18 bases between the two ends. The CDR3 spans 17 residues. Germline V gene sequence: CDR1 LNHDA, CDR2 SQIVND (reference sequence). The CDR3 protein is CASMNVGNGATNEKLFF. DNA of the CDR3: TGTGCCAGTATGAATGTGGGGAACGGTGCAACTAATGAAAAACTGTTTTTT.

This clonotype has ten or more counts. V usage is TRBV7-2 and J usage is TRBJ1-5; the D is unclear. Germline V gene lookup returns CDR1 SGHTA and CDR2 FQGNSA. The germline V and J ends were trimmed by 5 bases and 4 bases, with 6 bases remaining between them. CDR3 length: 12 amino acids. The CDR3 nucleotides are TGTGCCAGCAGCGCACAAAATCAGCCCCAGCATTTT. Protein: CASSAQNQPQHF.

This clonotype was counted ten times or more. The chain joins TRBV28 to TRBJ1-2; D ambiguous. This CDR3 comprises 14 residues. The germline CDR1 and CDR2 sequences are MDHEN and SYDVKM. Trimming shortened V by 2 bases and J by 0 bases, and 7 bases separated the two germline ends. As DNA, the CDR3 is TGTGCCAGCAGTTTAGGGCGACCTAACTATGGCTACACCTTC. Translated, it gives CASSLGRPNYGYTF.

This rearrangement joins TRBV5-1 to TRBJ2-3, with D maybe TRBD2 (6 bases). This CDR3 spans 14 amino acids. With 0 bases removed from V and 4 bases from J, the gap between germline ends came to 9 bases. CDR1 is SGHRS and CDR2 is YFSETQ in the germline V gene. In DNA form, the CDR3 reads TGCGCCAGCAGCTTGGAGGCGGGATCAGATACGCAGTATTTT. As protein: CASSLEAGSDTQYF.

This clonotype was seen at least ten times. This chain joins TRBV6-1 and TRBJ1-5, with unresolved D. The germline CDR1 and CDR2 sequences are MNHNS and SASEGT. The CDR3 covers 13 residues. Between the trimmed V and J ends, which lost 3 bases and 3 bases, there was a span of 6 bases. The CDR3 loop reads CASSDRNNQPQHF. CDR3 coding DNA: TGTGCCAGCAGTGACAGAAACAATCAGCCCCAGCATTTT.

The chain employs TRBV5-1 and TRBJ1-2, with D possibly being TRBD1 (6 bases). V was clipped by 0 bases and J by 5 bases, with 14 bases between them. The CDR3 runs 15 residues. Germline assignment: CDR1 SGHRS and CDR2 YFSETQ. The CDR3 is CASSLDRGPLYGYTF. CDR3 nucleotides: TGCGCCAGCAGCTTGGATCGGGGGCCACTATATGGCTACACCTTC.

This clonotype appeared many times. The chain uses TRBV7-2 and TRBJ1-5, with unresolved D. The CDR3 is made up of 14 amino acids. V was cut by 0 bases and J by 3 bases, with 6 bases left in between. Looked up from germline, CDR1 is SGHTA and CDR2 is FQGNSA. CDR3 sequence reads: CASSLAADNQPQHF. The CDR3 nucleotides read TGTGCCAGCAGCTTAGCGGCAGACAATCAGCCCCAGCATTTT.

This chain uses TRBV2 with TRBJ2-7; 7 bases map to TRBD1. CDR1 and CDR2 (germline): SNHLY, FYNNEI. The ends lost 1 base at V and 5 bases at J; junction bases unmatched: 2. The CDR3 has 13 residues. CDR3 bases: TGTGCCAGCAGTGAAGACAGGGGCAACGAGCAGTACTTC. Translated: CASSEDRGNEQYF.

This rearrangement joins TRBV25-1 to TRBJ1-1; the match to TRBD1 covers 9 bases. CDR3 length equals 15 residues. Germline V lookup: CDR1 MGHDK, CDR2 SYGVNS. J gave up 1 base and V 6 bases, and 6 bases lay outside the gene matches. This chain's CDR3 is CASRTGGLRNTEAFF. DNA of the CDR3: TGTGCCAGCAGAACAGGGGGCCTGAGGAACACTGAAGCTTTCTTT.

This clonotype was seen at least ten times. J is TRBJ1-1 and V is TRBV6-2 or TRBV6-3; D not resolved. The germline V and J ends were trimmed by 6 bases and 2 bases, with 7 bases remaining between them. Germline V lookup: CDR1 MNHEY, CDR2 SVGEGT. The CDR3 is 12 residues long. The CDR3 sequence: CASREANTEAFF. In DNA, the CDR3 is TGTGCCAGCAGGGAAGCTAACACTGAAGCTTTCTTT.

This clonotype appeared many times. DNA of the CDR3: TGTGCCAGCAGCCCCCAGCCGACAGCCGCGAACACCGGGGAGCTGTTTTTT. It translates to CASSPQPTAANTGELFF. The chain combines TRBV5-5 with TRBJ2-2; D possibly corresponds to TRBD1 (5 bases). The length of the CDR3 is 17 residues. CDR1 and CDR2 (germline): SGHKS, YYEKEE (reference sequence). Trimming stripped 4 bases from V and 0 bases from J, with 16 bases between.

The CDR3 region is CSARGQGSSTSTDTQYF. The CDR3 bases are TGCAGTGCTAGAGGACAGGGGTCCTCTACTAGCACAGATACGCAGTATTTT. The V gene is TRBV20-1, the J gene TRBJ2-3; 8 nucleotides agree with TRBD1. The CDR3 consists of 17 residues. Trimming took 1 base from V and 0 from J; bases not matched to a gene: 9. The germline gives CDR1 DFQATT, CDR2 SNEGSKA (reference sequence).

This clonotype appeared many times. The CDR3 loop is CASSIIPGQGIYEQYF. DNA for the CDR3: TGTGCCAGTAGTATAATCCCGGGACAGGGAATCTACGAGCAGTACTTC. V is TRBV19 and J is TRBJ2-7, with 9 bases fitting TRBD1. CDR3 length: 16 amino acids. Germline values: CDR1 LNHDA, CDR2 SQIVND (reference sequence). The trim removed 2 bases at V and 3 bases at J, leaving 8 bases unmatched.

The chain is built from TRBV29-1 and TRBJ2-1; 11 bases agree with TRBD2. J lost 9 bases, V lost 5 bases, and 9 bases had no gene match. Germline CDR1 is SQVTM and CDR2 is ANQGSEA. The CDR3 has 14 residues. CDR3 region: CSVQIAGGPGEQFF. CDR3 in DNA: TGCAGCGTTCAGATAGCGGGGGGGCCGGGTGAGCAGTTCTTC.

This clonotype showed up many times. V usage is TRBV6-4 and J usage is TRBJ2-1; D call uncertain. The V gene's germline CDR1 is MRHNA and CDR2 SNTAGT. The CDR3 extends over 16 amino acids. V gave up 3 bases and J gave up 5 bases, with 17 bases separating them. DNA of the CDR3: TGTGCCAGCAGTGAGAGTAGCCTCCCCCCAAACAATGAGCAGTTCTTC. Protein sequence: CASSESSLPPNNEQFF.

This clonotype was detected a few times. This chain links TRBV7-9 with TRBJ1-2, with a tentative D call TRBD1 (6 bases). CDR1 is SEHNR and CDR2 is FQNEAQ in the germline V gene (reference sequence). V was clipped by 5 bases and J by 2 bases, with 9 bases between them. This CDR3 spans 13 amino acids. The CDR3: CASSQDRNYGYTF. DNA for the CDR3: TGTGCCAGCAGCCAAGACAGGAACTATGGCTACACCTTC.